The T cell receptor beta chain described here comes from a study of OX40 agonist ivuxolimab in advanced cancers. Whole-study findings and limits: With doses of 0.1 to 3.0 mg/kg, CD4+ and CD8+ blood T cells had undergone clonal expansion by week 6.

A note on this clone: No antigen is known for it.

Trimming cost V 3 bases and J 1 base, with 10 bases left between them. The germline V gene encodes CDR1 MNHEY and CDR2 SMNVEV (reference sequence). The CDR3 spans 16 residues. The assay was immunoSEQ multiplex PCR, and TCRdb's table has in-frame clones only and misses some. The data contain 60,000 or so clones, roughly 86% of them seen just once; the ten biggest clones take up roughly 11%. Systemic immunosuppression or autoimmune disease history was grounds to exclude patients. This sequence was found in an adult with an advanced solid tumor such as melanoma, head and neck, liver or kidney cancer. The rearrangement uses TRBV27 and TRBJ1-6; possibly TRBD1 for D (6 bases). The sample here was CD4+ or CD8+ T cells sorted from blood, taken in a trial of the OX40 agonist ivuxolimab. The CDR3 nucleotides are TGTGCCAGCAGTTTCGGACAGAGATCCTATAATTCACCCCTCCACTTT. The encoded protein is CASSFGQRSYNSPLHF.